This is a list of T cell receptor beta chains from one sample in a study of neurological immune-mediated disorders. One entry per CDR3 protein results from TCRdb running MiXCR on the 5' RACE reads. This sample has tens of thousands of distinct CDR3 sequences, with less than 8% found just once. The sequenced material came from CD8+ T cells from blood. The receptors stem from a man younger than 35 in good health. Each CDR3 is given without its conserved first and last residue.

CDR3aa: ASSLYGGYNEKLF
v_gene: TRBV5-5

CDR3aa: ASSLGFRADEQF
v_gene: TRBV7-3

CDR3aa: SVVIAGLGFKEQF
v_gene: TRBV29-1

CDR3aa: ASSPLREHEQF
v_gene: TRBV7-6

CDR3aa: ASSIGRANTEAF
v_gene: TRBV19

CDR3aa: SARMLGQVSYEQY
v_gene: TRBV20-1

CDR3aa: ASNSDSSGANVLT
v_gene: TRBV6-1

CDR3aa: SAPKRDSPTGELF
v_gene: TRBV20-1

CDR3aa: ASSHTPGWMGYT
v_gene: TRBV6-2/TRBV6-3

CDR3aa: ASSLTGQGRNYGYT
v_gene: TRBV7-9

CDR3aa: SAAPGTRGYEQY
v_gene: TRBV20-1

CDR3aa: ASSFLDSGWYEQF
v_gene: TRBV5-6

CDR3aa: ASSQEVLDRYSYEQY
v_gene: TRBV4-3

CDR3aa: ASSLYTASSYNEQF
v_gene: TRBV27

CDR3aa: ASSLTQTNTEAF
v_gene: TRBV7-9

CDR3aa: ASSYSSGLAGGELF
v_gene: TRBV6-5

CDR3aa: ASSLNWESSYNSPLH
v_gene: TRBV7-3

CDR3aa: ASSFDRGRVTGELF
v_gene: TRBV7-9

CDR3aa: ASSGGAGADQETQY
v_gene: TRBV9

CDR3aa: ASSERGLSSYEQY
v_gene: TRBV5-1

CDR3aa: ASSLVGQATSPLH
v_gene: TRBV7-2

CDR3aa: ASSQDGLQGILYGYT
v_gene: TRBV3-1

CDR3aa: SAPGGTGIGYT
v_gene: TRBV29-1

CDR3aa: ASSLLYGPADTQY
v_gene: TRBV27

CDR3aa: ASSYGATEAF
v_gene: TRBV6-6

CDR3aa: ASSVPGGWETQY
v_gene: TRBV25-1

CDR3aa: ASSQFGTPSYNEQF
v_gene: TRBV4-1

CDR3aa: ASSYDSLGDREPGELF
v_gene: TRBV6-5

CDR3aa: SARDGTYDTGELF
v_gene: TRBV20-1

CDR3aa: SVGPNEQF
v_gene: TRBV29-1

CDR3aa: ASSELAGGQETQY
v_gene: TRBV6-1

CDR3aa: ASSFPGPSAEAF
v_gene: TRBV27

CDR3aa: ASSEGTLTEAF
v_gene: TRBV5-1

CDR3aa: SAILGDTQY
v_gene: TRBV20-1

CDR3aa: SARESMIPEAF
v_gene: TRBV20-1

CDR3aa: SVTGSTGELF
v_gene: TRBV29-1

CDR3aa: ASNWGGAIYEQY
v_gene: TRBV12-3/TRBV12-4

CDR3aa: ASSQLAGGPQETQY
v_gene: TRBV7-8

CDR3aa: ASSYGPGVGYT
v_gene: TRBV6-5

CDR3aa: ASSSLLGHQRI
v_gene: TRBV7-2

CDR3aa: ASSLARGPGTEAF
v_gene: TRBV5-4

CDR3aa: ASSGHDQETQY
v_gene: TRBV5-5

CDR3aa: AAARGGEAF
v_gene: TRBV3-1

CDR3aa: SVDRDHEQF
v_gene: TRBV29-1

CDR3aa: ASSEALGRDEQF
v_gene: TRBV2

CDR3aa: ASTQGALGYT
v_gene: TRBV12-3/TRBV12-4